The clone carrying this T cell receptor (beta chain) was seen more than once but under ten times. Its antigen remains unknown. This entry comes from a study of identical twins. Study-level results: Cross-sectional statistics, not tracking of the same donors, supported the conclusions.

CDR3 length: 12 amino acids. Germline values: CDR1 MNHEY, CDR2 SMNVEV (reference sequence). V gave up 8 bases and J gave up 3 bases, with 11 bases separating them. TCRdb reanalysed the 5' RACE reads using MiXCR and keeps one entry per CDR3 protein. The repertoire includes roughly 770,000 distinct CDR3 sequences, roughly 18% of them detected once, and 10% to 15% sits in the top ten. The same sample was also used in a study of T cells expressing NK-cell markers. As reported in that work: Sorted CD3+CD56-NKG2C+, CD3+CD56+NKG2C- and CD3+CD56+NKG2C+ T cells were the source of the TCR beta repertoires. The study found dominant NKG2C+ clonotypes at roughly 1.0-7.5% of CD8+ T cells in about six donors.

The specimen was PBMCs. The chain links TRBV27 to TRBJ2-7, with D tentatively TRBD2 (5 bases). The TCR was taken from a woman between 18 and 29 years old in good health. This CDR3 reads CASRTGNYEQYF. CDR3 bases: TGTGCCAGCCGGACTGGAAACTACGAGCAGTACTTC.